This T cell receptor beta chain was sequenced in a study of T cell responses to AZD1222 COVID-19 vaccine. Whole-study results and caveats: Recipients of AZD1222 seropositive at baseline numbered only 6 or 7.

TCRdb keeps only in-frame clones here, not all; method: immunoSEQ multiplex PCR. The sample has roughly 120,000 clones, approximately 88% seen once. For this clone: The target antigen is unknown.

Trimming took off 9 bases at V and 4 bases at J, with 23 bases between the two ends. The CDR3 is 16 residues long. Germline V gives CDR1 KGHDR, CDR2 SFDVKD. The receptor's source is an adult in good health. The starting material was peripheral blood, obtained on day 0 of AZD1222 vaccination. The chain carries TRBV24-1 and TRBJ2-5, with D unresolved. This chain's CDR3 is CATPPQRDTKRETQYF. The CDR3 DNA reads TGTGCCACCCCACCCCAACGAGACACAAAGAGAGAGACCCAGTACTTC.